This T cell receptor (beta chain) is drawn from a study of blood T cell repertoires in COVID-19 (TCRdb year 2020). Regarding the research as a whole: The collaborator samples originated in the United States, Italy and Spain and spanned the acute and convalescent phases of COVID-19. The prospective study material was composed of cDNA or gDNA derived from T cells, B-cell-depleted T cells, or PBMCs. Subjects who had been exposed to COVID-19, were actively infected with it, or had recovered from it provided the deeply sampled blood TCRbeta repertoires that made up the dataset. The repertoires were released in a freely available public database intended as a resource for research on the immune response to SARS-CoV-2. Samples came from the ongoing ImmuneRACE study (first 160 participants) plus 1,254 subjects from 6 global collaborators. The sample metadata nearly always contained a de-identified subject ID, COVID-19 status, age in years and sex. Where available, HLA class I and class II types were obtained from metadata supplied by the sample provider rather than from assay-based typing. Broader findings and caveats from the paper: Clinical and demographic metadata were provided uncurated, with the amount varying by source and participant.

The immunoSEQ Assay, a bias-controlled multiplex PCR, was used to amplify TCRbeta CDR3 regions from genomic DNA. As for the original processing: The number of nucleated cells in each sample was estimated by amplification of reference gene primers within the assay. To quantify the absolute abundance of each unique TCRbeta CDR3 rearrangement, sequence reads were collapsed and filtered. Productive Simpson clonality was computed per sample as the square root of Simpson's diversity index over productive rearrangements. Sourced from immuneACCESS, this table was stored by TCRdb with only in-frame sequences that have V and J called. A share of the clones is absent; for the studies checked, an unresolved V gene accounts for under half, and the remainder has no known explanation. V and J calls and clone size are as listed in that table; D and trimming were resolved from the DNA. The sample table holds approximately 170,000 clones, of which roughly four fifths were seen once. 9.5% to 12% of the sample is taken by the ten largest.

A remark on this clone: Its antigen is currently not known. There are no base qualities to consult, and no much larger clone falls within one base.

Spanning cysteine to phenylalanine, the CDR3 consists of 15 amino acids. Only the CDR3 portion is preserved as DNA: 45 bases, with reading frame beginning at the first base. CDR1 and CDR2, looked up from the germline V gene, are SGHDT and YYEEEE. Germline trimming amounts to 3 bases on V and 4 bases on J, with 9 as the count of junction bases outside the gene matches. Each collaborating institution followed its own protocols to collect whole blood in K2EDTA tubes. For TCRbeta analysis, collaborator samples were shipped as frozen whole blood, as isolated PBMCs, or as DNA extracted from either sample type.

The receptor was isolated from a man aged 55 to 70 with active or convalescent COVID-19. The rearranged chain carries TRBV5-6 and TRBJ1-2; 7 central nucleotides agree with TRBD1. The sequencing sample was made of peripheral blood. The DNA sequence is given as TGTGCCAGCAGCTGGTGGGACAGACCGTCCTATGGCTACACCTTC. It translates to CASSWWDRPSYGYTF. The CDR3 plus the reference TRBV5-6 and TRBJ1-2 genes for the other parts give the full variable domain: DAGVTQSPTHLIKTRGQQVTLRCSPKSGHDTVSWYQQALGQGPQFIFQYYEEEERQRGNFPDRFSGHQFPNYSSELNVNALLLGDSALYLCASSWWDRPSYGYTFGSGTRLTVV.